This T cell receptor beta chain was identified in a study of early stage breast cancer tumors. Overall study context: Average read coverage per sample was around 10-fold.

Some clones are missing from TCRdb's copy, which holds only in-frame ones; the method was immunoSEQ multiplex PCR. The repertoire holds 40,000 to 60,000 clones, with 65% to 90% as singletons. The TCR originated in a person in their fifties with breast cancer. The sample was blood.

CDR3 residues: CASSLGSGVSGNTIYF. The CDR3 nucleotides are TGCGCCAGCAGCTTGGGATCCGGGGTATCAGGAAACACCATATATTTT. V gene TRBV5-1 combines with J gene TRBJ1-3; D is unresolved. This CDR3 is built from 16 residues. Germline CDR1 SGHRS, CDR2 YFSETQ. V was clipped by 0 bases and J by 4 bases, with 14 bases between them.